The T cell receptor beta chain under discussion was sequenced for a study of blood T cell repertoires in COVID-19. Study-level background: Acute-phase and convalescent COVID-19 samples originated in the United States, Italy and Spain. PBMCs, B-cell-depleted T cells, or T cells were the source of the cDNA or gDNA that made up the material.

On this clone itself: At one end the junction does not follow the germline gene, possibly because of a read error. This CDR3 is also generated by other DNA sequences in the sample.

As handled by the study authors: Reference gene primer amplification gave estimated nucleated cell counts. Some clones are missing from TCRdb's copy, which holds only in-frame ones; the method was immunoSEQ multiplex PCR. V and J calls and clone size are copied from that table; D and trimming were computed from the DNA. The sample shows about 200,000 clones, less than 85% of them seen only once. Germline CDR1 LNHDA, CDR2 SQIVND (reference sequence). There are 14 residues in the CDR3. While infection was still active, Seattle patients were enrolled and then followed longitudinally. This TCR derives from a woman of 80 years or more with COVID-19, enrolled during active disease. Material for sequencing was peripheral blood. The chain recombines TRBV19 with TRBJ1-5; unclear D gene. The chain's CDR3 is CASSTSGGNQPQHF. The CDR3 region has the DNA TGTGCTAGTAGTACTTCGGGAGGCAATCAGCCCCAGCATTTT.